The 11 T cell receptor beta chains in this list originate from one sample, sequenced in a study of T cell responses to AZD1222 COVID-19 vaccine. Sequencing was performed with immunoSEQ multiplex PCR; in TCRdb, only in-frame clones are kept and a portion is missing. The table has some 180,000 clones, roughly nine tenths seen once. The sample here was peripheral blood, taken 28 days after the second AZD1222 dose. Receptors were obtained from an adult who received the AZD1222 COVID-19 vaccine.

The chain is built from TRBV7-9 and TRBJ1-1; no reliable D call. This CDR3 is built from 14 residues. Germline V gene lookup returns CDR1 SEHNR and CDR2 FQNEAQ (reference sequence). V shed 0 bases and J shed 6 bases, with 11 bases lying between them. DNA of the CDR3: TGTGCCAGCAGCTTAGCGTCGGCGGTCGCTGAAGCTTTCTTT. Encoded protein: CASSLASAVAEAFF.

The rearrangement joins TRBV3-1 (or the pseudogene TRBV3-2) to TRBJ2-3, with TRBD1 as a possible D gene (7 bases). Trimming took 7 bases from V and 5 from J, leaving 16 bases between them. The V gene's germline CDR1 is LGHDT and CDR2 YNNKEL (reference sequence). The CDR3 has 14 residues. CDR3: CASNRGGKGDTQYF. Here the CDR3 DNA reads TGTGCCAGCAACAGGGGCGGGAAGGGAGATACGCAGTATTTT.

The chain combines TRBV18 with TRBJ1-5; 9 bases map to TRBD1. The CDR3 totals 16 residues. Germline V gene sequence: CDR1 KGHSH, CDR2 LQKENI. The ends lost 5 bases at V and 9 bases at J; junction bases unmatched: 14. Here the CDR3 reads CASSAGTGMGLWPQHF. The CDR3 nucleotides are TGTGCCAGCTCAGCCGGGACAGGGATGGGGTTGTGGCCCCAGCATTTT.

The chain links TRBV7-3 to TRBJ2-1; 13 positions agree with TRBD2. The CDR3 length is 19 residues. Germline assignment: CDR1 SGHTA and CDR2 FQGTGA. V trimming: 2 bases; J trimming: 7 bases; junction bases outside the gene matches: 14. The CDR3 nucleotides are TGTGCCAGCAGCTTAGAGGCATCGGCGACTAGCGGGAGGTGGAATGAGCAGTTCTTC. Translated, it gives CASSLEASATSGRWNEQFF.

V and J are TRBV19 and TRBJ1-1; a weak D match, TRBD1 (5 bases). The germline V gene encodes CDR1 LNHDA and CDR2 SQIVND (reference sequence). The V and J ends lost 5 bases and 2 bases respectively, with 18 bases between them. This CDR3 contains 16 residues. The CDR3 region has the DNA TGTGCCAGTAGTGGGCGGGGGGATTTGAGAAACACTGAAGCTTTCTTT. It translates to CASSGRGDLRNTEAFF. The whole variable domain, remainder taken from reference TRBV19 and TRBJ1-1, is DGGITQSPKYLFRKEGQNVTLSCEQNLNHDAMYWYRQDPGQGLRLIYYSQIVNDFQKGDIAEGYSVSREKKESFPLTVTSAQKNPTAFYLCASSGRGDLRNTEAFFGQGTRLTVV.

The V call is TRBV19, the J call TRBJ2-1, with unresolved D. CDR1 and CDR2 (germline): LNHDA, SQIVND (reference sequence). Trimming took off 10 bases at V and 0 bases at J, with 16 bases between the two ends. The CDR3 runs to 15 residues. The CDR3 protein is CATSQMISSYNEQFF. CDR3 DNA: TGTGCCACCTCTCAAATGATAAGCTCCTACAATGAGCAGTTCTTC.

The rearrangement links TRBV30 to TRBJ1-1; the D gene is possibly TRBD1 (6 bases). The CDR3 contains 15 residues. The V and J ends lost 4 bases and 3 bases respectively, with 18 bases between them. Germline values: CDR1 GTSNPN, CDR2 SVGIG (reference sequence). The CDR3 protein is CAWNNRGGGHTEAFF. The CDR3, as DNA: TGTGCCTGGAATAATAGGGGGGGAGGGCACACTGAAGCTTTCTTT.

The rearrangement joins TRBV7-2 to TRBJ1-6; tentative D call: TRBD1 (6 bases). V lost 1 base and J lost 7, with 23 bases in between. This CDR3 has 19 amino acids. Germline CDR1 is SGHTA and CDR2 is FQGNSA. The CDR3 nucleotides are TGTGCCAGCAGCTTAGTGGCGTTGGTGGGAGCCAGGGGCAATTCACCCCTCCACTTT. Its translation: CASSLVALVGARGNSPLHF.

The chain uses TRBV6-6 and TRBJ2-7; D unclear. This CDR3 is 14 amino acids long. Trimming left V 0 bases short and J 0 bases short, with 6 bases between. Germline V gene lookup returns CDR1 MNHNY and CDR2 SVGAGI (reference sequence). CDR3 residues: CASSYSGHSYEQYF. CDR3 DNA: TGTGCCAGCAGTTACTCAGGGCACTCCTACGAGCAGTACTTC.

This clone occurred once. The DNA for the CDR3 is TGTGCCAGCAGCTTCGGCCCCCCAGGGCTCGAGACCCAGTACTTC. This translates into CASSFGPPGLETQYF. The V gene is TRBV7-3, the J gene TRBJ2-5; TRBD1 is a possible D gene (5 bases). The CDR3 has 15 amino acids. Germline CDR1 reads SGHTA; CDR2 reads FQGTGA. V was trimmed by 3 bases and J by 5 bases, leaving 16 bases between them.

This clone has a single count. This chain joins TRBV5-1 and TRBJ2-1, with 7 bases lining up with TRBD2. J was trimmed by 7 bases and V by 0 bases; bases with no gene match: 7. CDR1 and CDR2 (germline): SGHRS, YFSETQ. The CDR3 consists of 15 residues. The CDR3 nucleotides are TGCGCCAGCAGCTTGGCCGGGACTACCCTTAATGAGCAGTTCTTC. Protein: CASSLAGTTLNEQFF.